The 20 T cell receptor beta chains below were found in one sample sequenced in a study of T-cell reconstitution after alpha-beta-depleted transplantation in children. The TCRbeta library was prepared with unique molecular identifiers. Each CDR3 protein gets one entry after TCRdb re-called the PCR reads with MiXCR. This sample has about 1,000,000 distinct CDR3 sequences, with roughly 29% found just once. The sequences come from PBMCs, mostly from graft donor cells, collected 360 days after TCRalphabeta/CD19-depleted stem cell transplant. The receptor source for this set is a boy in the first two years of life who had a stem cell transplant for SCID, so the T cells may come from the graft donor.

This clonotype was counted only a few times. This chain links TRBV29-1 with TRBJ1-2; no clear D. Germline V lookup: CDR1 SQVTM, CDR2 ANQGSEA. The CDR3 contains 12 residues. Trimming took 2 bases from V and 2 from J, leaving 6 bases between them. The CDR3 is CSVEHNNYGYTF. The CDR3 nucleotides are TGCAGCGTTGAACACAACAACTATGGCTACACCTTC. The complete variable domain, with remaining parts taken from reference TRBV29-1 and TRBJ1-2, reads SAVISQKPSRDICQRGTSLTIQCQVDSQVTMMFWYRQQPGQSLTLIATANQGSEATYESGFVIDKFPISRPNLTFSTLTVSNMSPEDSSIYLCSVEHNNYGYTFGSGTRLTVV.

The CDR3 DNA reads TGTGCCAGCACCGGGGACAGCTACTCTGGGGCCAACGTCCTGACTTTC. It yields the protein CASTGDSYSGANVLTF. This sequence joins TRBV2 and TRBJ2-6; TRBD1 matches at 7 bases. The V segment lost 7 bases and the J segment 0 bases; nucleotides outside the gene matches: 6. The germline V gene has CDR1 SNHLY and CDR2 FYNNEI. This CDR3 spans 16 amino acids.

The chain carries TRBV5-1 and TRBJ2-7, with a weak D call TRBD1 (5 bases). CDR1 and CDR2 (germline): SGHRS, YFSETQ. Between the trimmed V and J ends, which lost 0 bases and 7 bases, there was a span of 14 bases. The CDR3 contains 14 residues. CDR3 bases: TGCGCCAGCAGCTTGGTGGGGCCTGCCATGGAGCAGTACTTC. Its protein product is CASSLVGPAMEQYF.

This chain joins TRBV12-3 or TRBV12-4 and TRBJ2-3; D tentatively fits TRBD1 or TRBD2 (5 bases each). V lost 8 bases and J 0 bases, leaving 21 bases between the germline ends. The CDR3 sequence is 17 residues long. The CDR3 loop is CASGTLRPISSTDTQYF. CDR3 nucleotides: TGTGCCAGCGGGACCTTACGACCGATCTCTAGCACAGATACGCAGTATTTT.

The chain carries TRBV12-3 or TRBV12-4 and TRBJ2-5; D may be TRBD2 (6 bases). Trimming pared 6 bases from V and 3 bases from J, leaving 29 bases between. This CDR3 region has 19 residues. The CDR3 reads CASSFSRGRDSNFKETQYF. The CDR3 DNA reads as TGTGCCAGCAGCTTTAGCCGGGGCCGGGACTCAAACTTTAAAGAGACCCAGTACTTC.

V gene TRBV20-1 combines with J gene TRBJ1-1; weak D call: TRBD1 (6 bases). Germline V gives CDR1 DFQATT, CDR2 SNEGSKA (reference sequence). There are 11 residues in the CDR3. CDR3 sequence (DNA): TGCATCGGGACACTGAACACTGAAGCTTTCTTT. Its protein is CIGTLNTEAFF.

This clonotype was detected only a few times. The chain links TRBV9 to TRBJ2-7; 7 bases agree with TRBD2. This CDR3 comprises 14 residues. Per the germline V gene, CDR1 is SGDLS and CDR2 is YYNGEE. Germline trimming cut 0 bases from V and 8 bases from J; bases unmatched to any gene: 8. The CDR3: CASSVATVGGKQYF. As DNA, the CDR3 is TGTGCCAGCAGCGTAGCTACCGTGGGGGGGAAGCAGTACTTC.

This clonotype appeared once. The chain links TRBV10-2 to TRBJ2-1; possibly TRBD2 for D (5 bases). The V end was cut by 0 bases, the J end by 8 bases, with 17 bases between. CDR3 length equals 16 residues. Germline V lookup: CDR1 WSHSY, CDR2 SAAADI. The CDR3 DNA reads as TGCGCCAGCAGTGAGTCGTTGAGGTCGGCGAGGGATGAGCAGTTCTTC. Its protein product is CASSESLRSARDEQFF.

This clonotype came up a few times. The chain carries TRBV5-6 and TRBJ2-3, with TRBD2 matching 12 bases. Germline V gene sequence: CDR1 SGHDT, CDR2 YYEEEE. The length of the CDR3 is 17 residues. With V trimmed by 4 bases and J by 0 bases, 6 bases remained unmatched. As DNA, the CDR3 is TGTGCCAGCAGCACTAGCGGACTAGCGGGGAGCACAGATACGCAGTATTTT. Protein: CASSTSGLAGSTDTQYF.

This chain uses TRBV12-3 or TRBV12-4 with TRBJ2-5; 8 positions match TRBD1. The CDR3 loop spans 15 amino acids. V lost 6 bases, J lost 2 bases, and 8 bases stayed unmatched. The CDR3 nucleotides read TGTGCCAGCAGCACGGGACAGGATGGGCAAGAGACCCAGTACTTC. Translation: CASSTGQDGQETQYF.

There are a few counts of this clonotype. For the CDR3, the DNA is TGCGCCAGCAGCTTGGCCTCAATGGCTCGTGGTGAGCAGTTCTTC. It translates to CASSLASMARGEQFF. The V and J genes are TRBV5-1 and TRBJ2-1; D is uncertain. Germline CDR1 and CDR2: SGHRS and YFSETQ. The V gene lost 0 bases and the J gene lost 9 bases, with 16 bases spanning the gap. This CDR3 spans 15 amino acids.

This clonotype appeared a few times. The chain couples TRBV5-1 to TRBJ2-5; 11 nucleotides align to TRBD1. The CDR3 has 17 residues. V lost 5 bases and J lost 4; bases outside the gene matches: 13. CDR1 and CDR2 (germline): SGHRS, YFSETQ. The CDR3, as DNA: TGCGCCAGCAGAGGAGGGACAGGGGGTTCTTCGGGAGAGACCCAGTACTTC. It encodes CASRGGTGGSSGETQYF.

This chain connects TRBV6-1 to TRBJ2-7; no clear D. This CDR3 is built from 12 residues. The V end lost 5 bases, the J end lost 2 bases, and 7 bases lay between the germline ends. CDR1 is MNHNS and CDR2 is SASEGT in the germline V gene. The CDR3 DNA reads as TGTGCCAGCAGTCCCCAAACCTACGAGCAGTACTTC. Translation gives CASSPQTYEQYF.

The chain recombines TRBV5-6 with TRBJ2-3, with D unclear. The V gene lost 4 bases and the J gene lost 2 bases, with 14 bases spanning the gap. From germline, CDR1 is SGHDT and CDR2 YYEEEE. The CDR3 has 15 residues. The DNA of the CDR3 is TGTGCCAGCAGCCGAAGGGTCTCGCTCACAGATACGCAGTATTTT. Protein product: CASSRRVSLTDTQYF.

This clonotype was counted many times. One end of the junction does not line up with germline, which may come from a read error. This chain uses TRBV5-1 with TRBJ2-2; possible D gene TRBD1, 6 bases. Germline V gene sequence: CDR1 SGHRS, CDR2 YFSETQ. The CDR3 sequence is 13 residues long. The DNA of the CDR3 is TGTGCCAGCAGCTTAGAGGGGGCCGGGGAGCTGTTTTTT. Amino acid sequence: CASSLEGAGELFF.

This chain uses TRBV6-1 with TRBJ1-1, with TRBD1 matching 8 bases. The CDR3 length is 15 residues. Germline V lookup: CDR1 MNHNS, CDR2 SASEGT. The V and J ends lost 10 bases and 5 bases, in that order; junction bases with no gene match: 15. The CDR3, as DNA: TGTGCCACCCAGACTCAGGGGGCGACGTGGACTGAAGCTTTCTTT. Amino acids: CATQTQGATWTEAFF.

This clonotype showed up just a few times. J is TRBJ2-7 and V is TRBV27, with 11 bases matching TRBD1. CDR3 size: 15 residues. From germline, CDR1 is MNHEY and CDR2 SMNVEV (reference sequence). The J segment lost 5 bases and the V segment lost 4 bases, leaving 7 bases of the junction unmatched. The DNA for the CDR3 is TGTGCCAGCAGTTCATACCGGGACAGGGGGGACGAGCAGTACTTC. The encoded protein is CASSSYRDRGDEQYF.

The chain recombines TRBV28 with TRBJ1-3; D not certain. The CDR3 loop spans 16 amino acids. The V and J ends lost 4 bases and 1 base respectively, with 14 bases between them. In germline, CDR1 is MDHEN, CDR2 SYDVKM. The CDR3 bases are TGTGCCAGCAGTTCACTCACTTTAAGATCTGGAAACACCATATATTTT. Protein: CASSSLTLRSGNTIYF.

The sample holds a few counts of this clonotype. J is TRBJ2-3 and V is TRBV5-1; 9 bases fit TRBD2. Trimming at V came to 4 bases and at J to 4 bases, leaving 10 bases not matched to a gene. This CDR3 has 16 amino acids. The V gene's germline CDR1 is SGHRS and CDR2 YFSETQ. In DNA, the CDR3 is TGCGCCAGCAGCCCCGTAGCGGGGGTGGGAGCAGATACGCAGTATTTT. Its protein product is CASSPVAGVGADTQYF.

A few counts support this clonotype. The V and J genes are TRBV5-5 and TRBJ2-1; 10 bases align to TRBD1. The V gene's germline CDR1 is SGHKS and CDR2 YYEKEE (reference sequence). The CDR3 consists of 14 residues. Trimming took 6 bases from V and 7 from J; bases not matched to a gene: 7. CDR3 bases: TGTGCCAGCACCGGGACAGGGGCTCGAAATGAGCAGTTCTTC. It specifies CASTGTGARNEQFF.